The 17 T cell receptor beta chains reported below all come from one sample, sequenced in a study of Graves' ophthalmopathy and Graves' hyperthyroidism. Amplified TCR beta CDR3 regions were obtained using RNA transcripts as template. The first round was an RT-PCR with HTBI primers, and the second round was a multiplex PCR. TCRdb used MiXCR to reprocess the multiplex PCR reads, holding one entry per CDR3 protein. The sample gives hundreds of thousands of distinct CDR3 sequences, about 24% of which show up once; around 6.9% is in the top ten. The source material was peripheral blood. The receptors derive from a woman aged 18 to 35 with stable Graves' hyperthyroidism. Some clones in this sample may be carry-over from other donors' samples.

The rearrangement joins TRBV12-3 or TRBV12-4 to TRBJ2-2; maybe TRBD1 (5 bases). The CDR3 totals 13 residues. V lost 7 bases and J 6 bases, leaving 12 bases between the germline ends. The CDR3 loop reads CASNLVGAGELFF. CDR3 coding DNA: TGTGCCAGCAACCTAGTAGGGGCCGGGGAGCTGTTTTTT.

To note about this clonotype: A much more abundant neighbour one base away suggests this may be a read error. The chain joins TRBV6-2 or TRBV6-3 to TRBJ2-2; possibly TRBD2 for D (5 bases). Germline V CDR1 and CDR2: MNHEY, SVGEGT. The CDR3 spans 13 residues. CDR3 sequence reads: CASTPRASGELSF. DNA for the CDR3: TGTGCCAGCACCCCACGGGCCTCCGGGGAGCTGTCTTTT.

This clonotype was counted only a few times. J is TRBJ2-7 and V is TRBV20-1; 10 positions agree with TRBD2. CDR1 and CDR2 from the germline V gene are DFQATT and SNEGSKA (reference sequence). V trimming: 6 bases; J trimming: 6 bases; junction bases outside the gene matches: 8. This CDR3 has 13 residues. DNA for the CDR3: TGCAGTGCCCGGACTAGCGGACGAGGCGAGCAGTACTTC. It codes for CSARTSGRGEQYF.

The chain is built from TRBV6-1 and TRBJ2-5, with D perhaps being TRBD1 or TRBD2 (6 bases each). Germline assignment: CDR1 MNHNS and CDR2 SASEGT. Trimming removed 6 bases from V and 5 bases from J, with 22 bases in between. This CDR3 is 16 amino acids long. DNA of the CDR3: TGTGCCAGCAGCCCACCCGGGGGCGGGCCGGGGGAGACCCAGTACTTC. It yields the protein CASSPPGGGPGETQYF.

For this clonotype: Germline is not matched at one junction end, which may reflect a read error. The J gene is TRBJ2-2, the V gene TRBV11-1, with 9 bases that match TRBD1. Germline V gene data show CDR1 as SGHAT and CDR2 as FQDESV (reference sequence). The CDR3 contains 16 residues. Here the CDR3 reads CASSETGGRDTGELLF. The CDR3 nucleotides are TGTGCCAGCAGCGAAACAGGGGGCAGGGACACCGGGGAGCTGCTTTTT.

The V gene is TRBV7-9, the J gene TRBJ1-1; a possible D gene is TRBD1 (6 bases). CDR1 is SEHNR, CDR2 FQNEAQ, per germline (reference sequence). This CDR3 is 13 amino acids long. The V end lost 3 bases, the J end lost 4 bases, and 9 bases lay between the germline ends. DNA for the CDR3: TGTGCCAGCAGCTTCAGGGGTATCACTGAAGCTTTCTTT. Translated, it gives CASSFRGITEAFF.

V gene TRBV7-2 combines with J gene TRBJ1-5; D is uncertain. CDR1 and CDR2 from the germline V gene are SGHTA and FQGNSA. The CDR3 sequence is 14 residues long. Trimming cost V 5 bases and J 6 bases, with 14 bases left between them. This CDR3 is CASSQVSGPQPQHF. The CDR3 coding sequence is TGTGCCAGCAGCCAGGTATCAGGACCTCAGCCCCAGCATTTT.

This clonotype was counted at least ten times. This CDR3 reads CASSIFRGNTEAFF. CDR3 coding DNA: TGTGCCAGTAGTATTTTTCGGGGGAACACTGAAGCTTTCTTT. The rearrangement links TRBV19 to TRBJ1-1, with D uncertain. Germline values: CDR1 LNHDA, CDR2 SQIVND (reference sequence). The ends were cut back, 3 bases at V and 1 base at J, with 9 bases in the middle. The CDR3 runs to 14 residues.

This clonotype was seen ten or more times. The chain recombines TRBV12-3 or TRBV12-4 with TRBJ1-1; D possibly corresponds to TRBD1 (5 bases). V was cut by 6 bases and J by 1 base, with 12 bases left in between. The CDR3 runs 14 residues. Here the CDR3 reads CASSRRGRNTEAFF. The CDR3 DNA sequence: TGTGCCAGCAGCCGCCGGGGCAGGAACACTGAAGCTTTCTTT.

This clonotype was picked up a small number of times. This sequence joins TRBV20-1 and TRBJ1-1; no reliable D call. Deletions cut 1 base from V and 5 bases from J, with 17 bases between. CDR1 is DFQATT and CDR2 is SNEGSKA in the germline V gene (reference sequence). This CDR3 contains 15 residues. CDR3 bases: TGCAGTGCTAGAGGGAGGCCCGGCAGTCAAACTGAAGCTTTCTTT. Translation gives CSARGRPGSQTEAFF.

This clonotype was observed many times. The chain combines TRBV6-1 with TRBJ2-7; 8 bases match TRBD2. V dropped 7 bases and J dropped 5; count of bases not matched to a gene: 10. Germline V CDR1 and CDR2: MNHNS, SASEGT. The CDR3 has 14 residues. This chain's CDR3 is CASIEAGVSDEQYF. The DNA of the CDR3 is TGTGCCAGCATCGAAGCGGGAGTGTCTGACGAGCAGTACTTC.

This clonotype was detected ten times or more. CDR3 amino acids: CSARDPPVGANYGYTF. The CDR3 bases are TGCAGTGCTAGAGATCCCCCCGTAGGGGCTAACTATGGCTACACCTTC. This chain connects TRBV20-1 to TRBJ1-2; D is possibly TRBD1 (5 bases). V shed 0 bases and J shed 0 bases, with 14 bases lying between them. There are 16 residues in the CDR3. Germline loops: CDR1 DFQATT, CDR2 SNEGSKA (reference sequence).

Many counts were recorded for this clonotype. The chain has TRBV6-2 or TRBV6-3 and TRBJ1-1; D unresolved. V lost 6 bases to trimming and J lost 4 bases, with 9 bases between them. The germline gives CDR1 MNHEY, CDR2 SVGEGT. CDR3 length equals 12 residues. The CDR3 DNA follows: TGTGCCAGCAGGCCCTCGACCACTGAAGCTTTCTTT. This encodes CASRPSTTEAFF.

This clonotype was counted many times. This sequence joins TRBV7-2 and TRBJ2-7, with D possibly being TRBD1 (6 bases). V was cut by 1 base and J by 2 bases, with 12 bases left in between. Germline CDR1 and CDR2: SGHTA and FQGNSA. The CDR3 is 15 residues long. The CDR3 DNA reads TGTGCCAGCAGCTTAGGGGGGACAAAACCCTACGAGCAGTACTTC. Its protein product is CASSLGGTKPYEQYF.

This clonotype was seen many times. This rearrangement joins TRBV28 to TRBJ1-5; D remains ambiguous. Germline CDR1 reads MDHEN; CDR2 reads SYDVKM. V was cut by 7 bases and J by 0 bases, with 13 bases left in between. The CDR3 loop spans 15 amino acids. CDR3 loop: CASKDGTASNQPQHF. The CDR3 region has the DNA TGTGCCAGCAAGGACGGTACTGCTAGCAATCAGCCCCAGCATTTT.

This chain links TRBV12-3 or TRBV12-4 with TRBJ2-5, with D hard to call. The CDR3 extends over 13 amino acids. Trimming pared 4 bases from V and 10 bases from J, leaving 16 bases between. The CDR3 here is CASSSAFQGDQYF. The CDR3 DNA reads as TGTGCCAGCAGTTCGGCATTCCAAGGAGACCAGTACTTC.

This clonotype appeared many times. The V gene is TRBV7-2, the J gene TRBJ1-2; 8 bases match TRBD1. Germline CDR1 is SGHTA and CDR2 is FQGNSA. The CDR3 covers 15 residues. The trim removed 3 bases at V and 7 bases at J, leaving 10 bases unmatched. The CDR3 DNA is TGTGCCAGCAGCTTCTCTGCGCAGGGGGCGGGTGGCTACACCTTC. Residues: CASSFSAQGAGGYTF. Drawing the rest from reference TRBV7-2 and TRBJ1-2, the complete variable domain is GAGVSQSPSNKVTEKGKDVELRCDPISGHTALYWYRQSLGQGLEFLIYFQGNSAPDKSGLPSDRFSAERTGGSVSTLTIQRTQQEDSAVYLCASSFSAQGAGGYTFGSGTRLTVV.